The 21 T cell receptor beta chains below all came from one sample that was sequenced in a study of cytomegalovirus exposure and HLA in healthy donors. The primer mix had 60 Vbeta and 13 Jbeta primers. The protocol was immunoSEQ multiplex PCR, while the TCRdb copy is restricted to in-frame clones and leaves out a portion. The sample has about 160,000 clones, roughly 80% seen once. The sequencing sample was made of PBMCs. These receptors all come from a man aged 18-30 years in good health and CMV-seronegative.

The chain employs TRBV6-5 and TRBJ2-7; 8 nucleotides match TRBD2. CDR3 size: 14 residues. Germline loops: CDR1 MNHEY, CDR2 SVGAGI. J lost 2 bases, V lost 6 bases, and 6 bases had no gene match. CDR3 sequence reads: CASRKLADPYEQYF. For the CDR3, the DNA is TGTGCCAGCAGAAAACTAGCGGACCCCTACGAGCAGTACTTC.

This sequence joins TRBV28 and TRBJ2-7, with 9 bases aligning to TRBD1. Germline CDR1 is MDHEN and CDR2 is SYDVKM. The ends lost 6 bases at V and 5 bases at J; junction bases unmatched: 8. This CDR3 has 14 residues. The CDR3 DNA is TGTGCCAGCAGAGACCCGGGACAGGGCGACGAGCAGTACTTC. Its protein product is CASRDPGQGDEQYF. Full variable domain (outside the CDR3, taken from reference TRBV28 and TRBJ2-7): DVKVTQSSRYLVKRTGEKVFLECVQDMDHENMFWYRQDPGLGLRLIYFSYDVKMKEKGDIPEGYSVSREKKERFSLILESASTNQTSMYLCASRDPGQGDEQYFGPGTRLTVT.

V and J are TRBV25-1 and TRBJ2-7, with 7 bases identical to TRBD1. After removal of 6 bases from V and 3 bases from J, the junction contained 17 bases not matched to a gene. The CDR3 is 17 amino acids. Germline assignment: CDR1 MGHDK and CDR2 SYGVNS. The DNA of the CDR3 is TGTGCCAGCAGCGACACCAATCTGAGGGACAGCTACTACGAGCAGTACTTC. Translated: CASSDTNLRDSYYEQYF.

The chain uses TRBV6-5 and TRBJ2-4; possible D gene TRBD2, 6 bases. CDR3 length: 16 residues. Germline CDR1 MNHEY, CDR2 SVGAGI. V was cut by 0 bases and J by 1 base, with 10 bases left in between. Here the CDR3 DNA reads TGTGCCAGCAGTTACTCGACGGCGGGGGCCAAAAACATTCAGTACTTC. This gives the protein CASSYSTAGAKNIQYF.

This chain uses TRBV6-1 with TRBJ2-7; TRBD1 aligns across 7 bases. Germline CDR1 reads MNHNS; CDR2 reads SASEGT. This CDR3 region has 15 residues. The junction had 10 bases not matched to a gene; V was cut back by 5 bases and J by 3 bases. CDR3 coding DNA: TGTGCCAGCAGTCAGGGTTCCAGGGGGTTCTACGAGCAGTACTTC. Its protein product is CASSQGSRGFYEQYF.

The chain couples TRBV5-1 to TRBJ1-6, with 9 bases fitting TRBD1. The germline V gene encodes CDR1 SGHRS and CDR2 YFSETQ. Trimming at V came to 0 bases and at J to 5 bases, leaving 6 bases not matched to a gene. The CDR3 contains 17 residues. DNA of the CDR3: TGCGCCAGCAGCTTGGGCGACAGGGGGTTCAATAATTCACCCCTCCACTTT. It encodes CASSLGDRGFNNSPLHF.

The V and J genes are TRBV21-1 and TRBJ2-4; whether TRBD1, the table's D call, matches the DNA was not checked. TRBV21-1 is assigned pseudogene status. The CDR3 sequence is 12 residues long. The DNA for the CDR3 is TGTGCCAGCAGCCTCTGGGACAGGGGTCAGTACTTC. Its translation: CASSLWDRGQYF.

The rearrangement joins TRBV11-2 to TRBJ2-3; tentatively, D is TRBD1 (6 bases). Trimming removed 4 bases at V and 1 base at J, with 15 bases between. The length of the CDR3 is 16 residues. Germline lookup yields CDR1 SGHAT and CDR2 FQNNGV. The CDR3 protein is CASSSTSYRGTDTQYF. CDR3 coding DNA: TGTGCCAGCAGCTCCACGTCGTACAGGGGCACAGATACGCAGTATTTT.

V and J are TRBV18 and TRBJ2-4; 10 nucleotides align to TRBD1. Losses at the gene ends were 3 bases for V and 1 base for J; bases not matched to a gene: 9. The CDR3 length is 18 residues. Germline-derived CDR1 and CDR2 are KGHSH and LQKENI. For the CDR3, the DNA is TGTGCCAGCTCACCGGGACAGGGGAGGACTCTGGCCAAAAACATTCAGTACTTC. The encoded protein is CASSPGQGRTLAKNIQYF.

The rearrangement uses TRBV7-9 and TRBJ2-7; TRBD1 might be the D (7 bases). The CDR3 loop spans 15 amino acids. V lost 5 bases to trimming and J lost 3 bases, with 17 bases between them. CDR1 SEHNR and CDR2 FQNEAQ come from the germline V gene (reference sequence). CDR3 in DNA: TGTGCCAGCAGCCCAGGGGGACTGTCATTCTACGAGCAGTACTTC. Its translation is CASSPGGLSFYEQYF.

The rearrangement joins TRBV28 to TRBJ2-3; maybe TRBD2 (7 bases). Trimming pared 5 bases from V and 1 base from J, leaving 22 bases between. The CDR3 is made up of 18 amino acids. The V gene's germline CDR1 is MDHEN and CDR2 SYDVKM. CDR3 amino acids: CASSPLGGGGLGTDTQYF. The CDR3 nucleotides read TGTGCCAGCAGTCCCCTGGGTGGCGGGGGCCTTGGCACAGATACGCAGTATTTT.

The rearrangement joins TRBV4-2 to TRBJ2-3; D not certain. This CDR3 has 17 amino acids. V dropped 4 bases and J dropped 1 base, with 18 bases sitting between them. CDR1 is LGHNA and CDR2 is YNFKEQ in the germline V gene. CDR3 sequence reads: CASSPGPLEFRTDTQYF. The CDR3 coding sequence is TGTGCCAGCAGCCCCGGCCCCCTAGAGTTTCGCACAGATACGCAGTATTTT.

The genes are TRBV6-1 and TRBJ2-1; 10 bases agree with TRBD1. With 8 bases clipped from V and 7 bases from J, the junction kept 11 bases outside the gene matches. Germline CDR1 reads MNHNS; CDR2 reads SASEGT. This CDR3 spans 15 amino acids. The CDR3 sequence is CASVGGGTGENEQFF. The CDR3 coding sequence is TGTGCCAGCGTAGGGGGGGGGACAGGGGAGAATGAGCAGTTCTTC.

This clone has only a few counts. The chain joins TRBV28 to TRBJ1-2; TRBD1 agrees at 7 bases. Germline trimming cut 2 bases from V and 4 bases from J; bases unmatched to any gene: 7. The CDR3 runs to 15 residues. Germline V gene data show CDR1 as MDHEN and CDR2 as SYDVKM. The CDR3 bases are TGTGCCAGCAGTTTACCACAGGGGTTCCCCTATGGCTACACCTTC. This gives the protein CASSLPQGFPYGYTF.

The rearrangement links TRBV5-6 to TRBJ1-2; possibly TRBD1 for D (6 bases). Germline V gives CDR1 SGHDT, CDR2 YYEEEE. V shed 4 bases and J shed 6 bases, with 13 bases lying between them. This CDR3 has 13 residues. The CDR3 region is CASSPGGSHGYTF. In nucleotides, the CDR3 is TGTGCCAGCAGCCCTGGGGGCAGCCATGGCTACACCTTC. Using reference TRBV5-6 and TRBJ1-2 for the parts outside the CDR3, the full variable domain is DAGVTQSPTHLIKTRGQQVTLRCSPKSGHDTVSWYQQALGQGPQFIFQYYEEEERQRGNFPDRFSGHQFPNYSSELNVNALLLGDSALYLCASSPGGSHGYTFGSGTRLTVV.

In this sample, this clone turned up once. The V gene is TRBV28, the J gene TRBJ2-7; unclear D gene. CDR3 length equals 12 residues. The germline CDR1 and CDR2 sequences are MDHEN and SYDVKM. V lost 3 bases and J 2 bases, leaving 5 bases between the germline ends. CDR3 sequence: CASSFPAYEQYF. The CDR3 DNA follows: TGTGCCAGCAGTTTCCCAGCCTACGAGCAGTACTTC. Using reference TRBV28 and TRBJ2-7 for the parts outside the CDR3, the full variable domain is DVKVTQSSRYLVKRTGEKVFLECVQDMDHENMFWYRQDPGLGLRLIYFSYDVKMKEKGDIPEGYSVSREKKERFSLILESASTNQTSMYLCASSFPAYEQYFGPGTRLTVT.

The V gene is TRBV7-9, the J gene TRBJ1-3, with a weak D call TRBD1 (6 bases). The V gene's germline CDR1 is SEHNR and CDR2 FQNEAQ (reference sequence). The V gene lost 4 bases and the J gene lost 2 bases, with 12 bases spanning the gap. There are 15 residues in the CDR3. CDR3 protein: CASSYQDRAGNTIYF. CDR3 nucleotide sequence: TGTGCCAGCAGCTACCAGGACAGAGCTGGAAACACCATATATTTT. The variable domain in full, with the rest retrieved from reference TRBV7-9 and TRBJ1-3, is DTGVSQNPRHKITKRGQNVTFRCDPISEHNRLYWYRQTLGQGPEFLTYFQNEAQLEKSRLLSDRFSAERPKGSFSTLEIQRTEQGDSAMYLCASSYQDRAGNTIYFGEGSWLTVV.

The V call is TRBV9, the J call TRBJ2-7, with D maybe TRBD2 (7 bases). The CDR3 has 15 residues. The ends were cut back, 1 base at V and 3 bases at J, with 14 bases in the middle. CDR1 and CDR2 from the germline V gene are SGDLS and YYNGEE. CDR3 DNA: TGTGCCAGCAGCGTATCGGCGGGGGCCAGCTACGAGCAGTACTTC. Amino acid sequence: CASSVSAGASYEQYF.

The chain is built from TRBV28 and TRBJ2-7, with 8 bases fitting TRBD1. Germline V gene lookup returns CDR1 MDHEN and CDR2 SYDVKM. The CDR3 is 14 amino acids. V lost 0 bases and J lost 4; bases outside the gene matches: 2. The CDR3 bases are TGTGCCAGCAGTTTATGGCAGGGGGCTTACGAGCAGTACTTC. It is translated as CASSLWQGAYEQYF. The full variable domain, with the rest looked up from reference TRBV28 and TRBJ2-7, is DVKVTQSSRYLVKRTGEKVFLECVQDMDHENMFWYRQDPGLGLRLIYFSYDVKMKEKGDIPEGYSVSREKKERFSLILESASTNQTSMYLCASSLWQGAYEQYFGPGTRLTVT.

The rearrangement joins TRBV11-2 to TRBJ2-7, with a possible D match to TRBD2 (5 bases). Trimming took 3 bases from V and 4 from J, leaving 13 bases between them. The CDR3 runs to 14 residues. The germline CDR1 and CDR2 sequences are SGHAT and FQNNGV. The CDR3 loop is CASSFWRRGYEQYF. The CDR3, as DNA: TGTGCCAGCAGCTTCTGGAGGAGAGGGTACGAGCAGTACTTC.

The chain's CDR3 is CASSPRQGPLETQYF. Here the CDR3 DNA reads TGTGCCAGCAGTCCTCGACAGGGGCCATTGGAGACCCAGTACTTC. This chain joins TRBV28 and TRBJ2-5; 8 bases match TRBD1. V gave up 5 bases and J gave up 5 bases; unmatched junction bases: 10. The germline V gene has CDR1 MDHEN and CDR2 SYDVKM. The CDR3 totals 15 residues. The full variable domain, in which reference TRBV28 and TRBJ2-5 provide the parts outside the CDR3, is DVKVTQSSRYLVKRTGEKVFLECVQDMDHENMFWYRQDPGLGLRLIYFSYDVKMKEKGDIPEGYSVSREKKERFSLILESASTNQTSMYLCASSPRQGPLETQYFGPGTRLLVL.